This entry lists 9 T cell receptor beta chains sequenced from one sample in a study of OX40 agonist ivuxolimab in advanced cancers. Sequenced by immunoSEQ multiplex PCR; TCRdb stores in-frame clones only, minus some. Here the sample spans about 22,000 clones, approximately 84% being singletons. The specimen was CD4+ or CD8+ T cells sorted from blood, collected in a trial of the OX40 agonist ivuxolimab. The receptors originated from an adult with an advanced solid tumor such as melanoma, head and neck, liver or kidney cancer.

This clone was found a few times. The CDR3 DNA reads as TGTGCCAGCAGTGTTGCATCGAACACCGGGGAGCTGTTTTTT. Translating it yields CASSVASNTGELFF. The rearrangement uses TRBV25-1 and TRBJ2-2; D not resolved. The CDR3 has 14 amino acids. V lost 4 bases and J lost 0, with 6 bases in between. Germline CDR1 and CDR2: MGHDK and SYGVNS.

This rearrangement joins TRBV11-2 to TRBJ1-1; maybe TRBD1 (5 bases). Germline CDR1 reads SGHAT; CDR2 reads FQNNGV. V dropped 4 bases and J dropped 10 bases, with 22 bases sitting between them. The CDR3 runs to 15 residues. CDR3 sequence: CASSSVGGNGTGAFF. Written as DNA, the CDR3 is TGTGCCAGCAGCTCAGTGGGGGGGAATGGGACGGGAGCTTTCTTT.

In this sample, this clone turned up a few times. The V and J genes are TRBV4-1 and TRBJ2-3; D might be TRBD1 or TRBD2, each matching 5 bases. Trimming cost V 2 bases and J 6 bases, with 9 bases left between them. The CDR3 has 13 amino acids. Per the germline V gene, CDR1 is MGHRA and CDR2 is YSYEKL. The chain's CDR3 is CASSQPGRDTQYF. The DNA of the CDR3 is TGCGCCAGCAGCCAACCGGGACGGGATACGCAGTATTTT.

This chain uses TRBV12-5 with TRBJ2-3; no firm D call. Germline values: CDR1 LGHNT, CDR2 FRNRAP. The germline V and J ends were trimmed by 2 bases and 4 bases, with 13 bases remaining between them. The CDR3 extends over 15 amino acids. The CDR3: CASGLQVLEPDTQYF. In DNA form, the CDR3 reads TGTGCTAGTGGTTTGCAAGTATTGGAGCCAGATACGCAGTATTTT.

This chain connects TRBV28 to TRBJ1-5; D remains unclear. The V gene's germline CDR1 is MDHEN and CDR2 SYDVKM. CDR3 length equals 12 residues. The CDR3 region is CADSTGNQPQHF. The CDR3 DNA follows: TGTGCGGACTCAACGGGCAATCAGCCCCAGCATTTT.

The CDR3 loop is CASSESGGMSSYNEQFF. The DNA of the CDR3 is TGTGCCAGCAGTGAAAGTGGGGGGATGAGCTCCTACAATGAGCAGTTCTTC. This chain connects TRBV6-4 to TRBJ2-1, with D possibly TRBD2 on 6 matching bases. The CDR3 is made up of 17 amino acids. V lost 3 bases, J lost 0 bases, and 15 bases lay in between. Germline V gene sequence: CDR1 MRHNA, CDR2 SNTAGT.

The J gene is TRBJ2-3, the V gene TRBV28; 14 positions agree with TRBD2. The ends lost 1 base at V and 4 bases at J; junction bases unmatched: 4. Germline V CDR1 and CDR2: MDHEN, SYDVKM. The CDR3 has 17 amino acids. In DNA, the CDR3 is TGTGCCAGCAGTTTATTAGGACTAGCGGGGGGCCCAGATACGCAGTATTTT. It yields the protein CASSLLGLAGGPDTQYF.

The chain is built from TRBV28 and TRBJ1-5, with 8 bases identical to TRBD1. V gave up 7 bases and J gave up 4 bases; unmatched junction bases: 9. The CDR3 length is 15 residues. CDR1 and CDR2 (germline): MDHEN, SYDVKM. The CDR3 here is CASILYRGGNQPQHF. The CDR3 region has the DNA TGTGCCAGCATATTATACAGGGGGGGAAATCAGCCCCAGCATTTT.

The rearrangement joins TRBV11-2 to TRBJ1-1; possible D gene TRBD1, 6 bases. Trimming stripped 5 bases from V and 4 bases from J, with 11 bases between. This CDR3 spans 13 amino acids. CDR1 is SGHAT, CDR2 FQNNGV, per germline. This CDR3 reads CASSEKGGTEAFF. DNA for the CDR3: TGTGCCAGCAGCGAGAAAGGGGGCACTGAAGCTTTCTTT. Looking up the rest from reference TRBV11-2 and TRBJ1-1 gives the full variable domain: EAGVAQSPRYKIIEKRQSVAFWCNPISGHATLYWYQQILGQGPKLLIQFQNNGVVDDSQLPKDRFSAERLKGVDSTLKIQPAKLEDSAVYLCASSEKGGTEAFFGQGTRLTVV.